This TCR beta chain was recorded in a study of T-cell reconstitution after alpha-beta-depleted transplantation in children (TCRdb year 2016). General notes on the study: The study quantitatively tracked T-cell immune reconstitution after TCRalphabeta/CD19-depleted allogeneic hematopoietic cell transplantation in children using TCR repertoire profiling.

The receptor library was made with PCR. TCRdb shows the sequencer as Illumina HiSeq 2500. TCR libraries were prepared with molecular barcoding, using unique molecular identifiers to normalize TCRbeta repertoire quantification. Starting from the raw public reads, TCRdb applied fastp trimming at Q25, assembled clones with MiXCR and retained in-frame beta chains. Merged by CDR3 protein, the rows form single entries marked with the most common genes and DNA. Across this sample there are roughly 790,000 distinct CDR3 sequences, with 16% seen only once. Of the sample, about 4.6% is held by the ten largest clones. What the work shows at the level of the full study, not this receptor alone: The apparently early alphabetaT-cell count recovery about two months after transplant was reportedly dependent on only several hundred rapidly expanded clones derived from non-depleted graft cells. The high TCRbeta diversity at day 60 in some patients was ascribed to recipient T cells and intrathymic progenitors that had survived conditioning. The frequencies of hyperexpanded clones fell over the following months, and after one year, T-cell counts and TCRbeta diversity were mostly attributed to newly produced T cells.

This specimen's treatment or condition label, per the study, means: allogeneic hematopoietic cell transplantation with graft depleted of TCRalphabeta T cells and CD19 B cells. TCRalphabeta/CD19-depleted allogeneic hematopoietic cell grafts were given to the transplant recipients, all of whom were children. Notes on this clonotype: What antigen it recognizes has not been identified. The record has no base qualities; no much larger clone is one base away.

This specimen consisted of PBMCs, mostly from graft donor cells, obtained 360 days after TCRalphabeta/CD19-depleted stem cell transplant. This receptor was identified in a male patient aged 10-17 years who had a stem cell transplant for acute lymphoblastic leukemia, so the T cells may come from the graft donor.

The DNA is TGTGCCAGCAGGGAAAGGCAGGGGGCCTCCTACGAGCAGTACTTC. It encodes CASRERQGASYEQYF. The chain uses TRBV2 and TRBJ2-7; 8 nucleotides in the junction match TRBD1. V and J are trimmed by 6 bases and 0 bases, and the gene matches miss 7 bases of the junction. From the germline V gene, CDR1 is SNHLY and CDR2 is FYNNEI. The CDR3 measures 15 amino acids from cysteine to phenylalanine. The entry retains the CDR3 DNA only, 45 bases that are in frame from base 1.